This T cell receptor (beta chain) was captured in a study of regulatory T cells in long-lasting Graves disease. V lost 4 bases, J lost 5 bases, and 9 bases stayed unmatched. This CDR3 is 16 amino acids long. Germline CDR1 reads MNHEY; CDR2 reads SMNVEV (reference sequence). This clonotype occurred many times. TCR beta libraries were built with iRepertoire HTBI primers and Arm-PCR of CDR3 regions. A single record per CDR3 protein comes from TCRdb applying MiXCR to the multiplex PCR reads. The sample shows a few hundred thousand distinct CDR3 sequences, about 11% of them seen only once. Time point defined: newly diagnosed GD, antithyroid drugs for less than 3 months. The authors made the TCR library using RNA they extracted from PBMCs. These records were also assigned to another study, of T cells in Graves' hyperthyroidism and ophthalmopathy.

The V and J genes are TRBV27 and TRBJ1-1, with 11 positions matching TRBD1. This specimen was peripheral blood mononuclear cells (PBMCs), taken at new diagnosis, from a patient treated with antithyroid drugs. The origin of this receptor is a woman aged 18-29 years with Graves disease. Here the CDR3 DNA reads TGTGCCAGCAGTTGGAGGACAGGGGGCCATGGGACTGAAGCTTTCTTT. Residues: CASSWRTGGHGTEAFF.